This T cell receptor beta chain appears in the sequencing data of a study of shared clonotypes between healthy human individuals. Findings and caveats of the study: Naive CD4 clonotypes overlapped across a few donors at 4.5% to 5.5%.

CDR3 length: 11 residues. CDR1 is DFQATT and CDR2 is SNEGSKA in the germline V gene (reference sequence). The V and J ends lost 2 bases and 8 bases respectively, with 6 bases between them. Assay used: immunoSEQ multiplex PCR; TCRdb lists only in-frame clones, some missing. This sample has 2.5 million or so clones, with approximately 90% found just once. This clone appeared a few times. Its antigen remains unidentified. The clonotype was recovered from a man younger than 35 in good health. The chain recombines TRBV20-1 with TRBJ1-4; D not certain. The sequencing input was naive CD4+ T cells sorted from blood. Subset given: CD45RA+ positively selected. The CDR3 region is CSARPKEKLFF. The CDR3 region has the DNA TGCAGTGCTAGACCGAAGGAAAAACTGTTTTTT.